This T cell receptor (beta chain) originates from a study of T cells in Graves' hyperthyroidism and ophthalmopathy. General study findings and limits: The blood repertoire included most of the expanded thyroid clonotypes above 0.001. Onset of ophthalmopathy came a median 6.5 months after the model predicted it.

Germline CDR1 and CDR2: SGHTA and FQGTGA. The length of the CDR3 is 15 residues. V was cut by 5 bases and J by 0 bases, with 10 bases left in between. Authors of the study amplified TCR beta CDR3 regions from RNA transcripts. RT-PCR in the first round (using the HTBI primer set) targeted the TCR CDR3. A single record per CDR3 protein comes from TCRdb applying MiXCR to the multiplex PCR reads. The sample carries a few hundred thousand distinct CDR3 sequences, 15% to 18% recorded once. Over 18 months, lack of ophthalmopathy progression marked Graves' hyperthyroidism as stable. In the case of this clonotype: Antigen specificity is unknown. With a much larger clone just one base away, this may be a read error. This CDR3 is missing its conserved last phenylalanine or tryptophan, likely due to a read error.

The V call is TRBV7-3, the J call TRBJ2-2; maybe TRBD1 (6 bases). This sequence was found in a woman aged 25 to 39 with Graves' hyperthyroidism. The sequenced sample was blood. The CDR3: CASSADRTNTGELFS. CDR3 DNA: TGTGCCAGCAGCGCGGACAGAACGAACACCGGGGAGCTGTTTTCT.